Following are 10 T cell receptor beta chains from one sample sequenced in a study of cytomegalovirus exposure and HLA in healthy donors (dated by TCRdb to 2017 to 2019). The method was the immunoSEQ multiplex PCR assay. For the multiplex PCR, a mixture combining 60 forward primers for TCR Vbeta segments and 13 reverse primers for TCR Jbeta segments was used. TCRdb holds this immuneACCESS table with in-frame rearrangements only. Some clones are missing; in checked studies, unresolved V genes explain under half, and the rest has no known cause. This sample gives 150,000 or so clones in total; around 73% of them show up just once. The ten largest clones take up roughly 1.5% of the sample. Source material: PBMCs. These receptors all stem from a female donor in good health and CMV-seronegative.

The table lists this clone with a few counts. The chain combines TRBV5-1 with TRBJ2-7, with a possible D match to TRBD2 (5 bases). The V gene lost 3 bases and the J gene lost 0 bases, with 19 bases spanning the gap. The CDR3 is 17 amino acids. Germline V lookup: CDR1 SGHRS, CDR2 YFSETQ. This CDR3 is CASSSEPPGTLSYEQYF. The CDR3 DNA sequence: TGCGCCAGCAGCTCGGAACCCCCGGGAACGCTCTCCTACGAGCAGTACTTC.

V usage is TRBV5-1 and J usage is TRBJ2-7; TRBD1 aligns across 7 bases. This CDR3 is 13 amino acids long. The V segment lost 0 bases and the J segment 5 bases; nucleotides outside the gene matches: 2. CDR1 and CDR2 (germline): SGHRS, YFSETQ. This CDR3 reads CASSLETGNEQYF. For the CDR3, the DNA is TGCGCCAGCAGCTTGGAGACAGGGAACGAGCAGTACTTC. The full variable domain, completed using reference TRBV5-1 and TRBJ2-7, is KAGVTQTPRYLIKTRGQQVTLSCSPISGHRSVSWYQQTPGQGLQFLFEYFSETQRNKGNFPGRFSGRQFSNSRSEMNVSTLELGDSALYLCASSLETGNEQYFGPGTRLTVT.

The chain links TRBV9 to TRBJ2-1; TRBD2 is a possible D gene (5 bases). The ends were cut back, 4 bases at V and 2 bases at J, with 13 bases in the middle. CDR3 length: 15 residues. The germline gives CDR1 SGDLS, CDR2 YYNGEE. DNA of the CDR3: TGTGCCAGCAGCTCCGCCGGGATACCCTACAATGAGCAGTTCTTC. This encodes CASSSAGIPYNEQFF.

The V call is TRBV5-4, the J call TRBJ2-3, with D perhaps TRBD2 (6 bases). V was pared by 2 bases and J by 4 bases, with 17 bases between. The CDR3 length is 16 residues. CDR1 and CDR2 (germline): SGHNT, YYREEE (reference sequence). DNA of the CDR3: TGTGCCAGCAGCTTTTTCGGCATCTCGGGAGCAGATACGCAGTATTTT. Encoded protein: CASSFFGISGADTQYF.

This chain links TRBV29-1 with TRBJ1-4; a possible D gene is TRBD1 (5 bases). This CDR3 is 13 amino acids long. Per germline, CDR1 SQVTM and CDR2 ANQGSEA. The V end lost 4 bases, the J end lost 6 bases, and 12 bases lay between the germline ends. CDR3 DNA sequence: TGCAGCGTTGGGGAGGGGTTGCATGAAAAACTGTTTTTT. Its protein is CSVGEGLHEKLFF.

Only one count was recorded for this clone. The chain links TRBV15 to TRBJ1-2, with TRBD1 matching 7 bases. V trimming: 1 base; J trimming: 4 bases; junction bases outside the gene matches: 9. Germline V gene sequence: CDR1 LNHNV, CDR2 YYDKDF (reference sequence). The CDR3 runs 16 residues. Here the CDR3 reads CATSRGVGTEIYGYTF. DNA for the CDR3: TGTGCCACCAGCAGAGGAGTCGGGACAGAGATCTATGGCTACACCTTC.

This CDR3 is CASSLFSGGLETQYF. The CDR3 DNA reads TGTGCCAGCAGCTTATTCTCAGGGGGCTTAGAGACCCAGTACTTC. The J gene is TRBJ2-5, the V gene TRBV7-2, with TRBD1 matching 8 bases. CDR3 length: 15 residues. Unmatched junction bases numbered 6, after V lost 2 bases and J lost 4 bases. Per the germline V gene, CDR1 is SGHTA and CDR2 is FQGNSA.

V gene TRBV5-8 combines with J gene TRBJ2-1; TRBD2 might be the D (5 bases). Trimming shortened V by 0 bases and J by 0 bases, and 13 bases separated the two germline ends. Germline V gene lookup returns CDR1 SGHTS and CDR2 YDEGEE. The CDR3 length is 17 residues. This CDR3 reads CASSLGSGVSSYNEQFF. The DNA of the CDR3 is TGTGCCAGCAGCTTGGGTTCCGGGGTGAGCTCCTACAATGAGCAGTTCTTC.

The chain carries TRBV5-6 and TRBJ1-4; 9 nucleotides align to TRBD1. This CDR3 is 15 amino acids long. The V and J ends lost 4 bases and 8 bases, in that order; junction bases with no gene match: 9. Germline values: CDR1 SGHDT, CDR2 YYEEEE. CDR3 DNA sequence: TGTGCCAGCAGCCCGGACGGGACAGGGCCAGAAAAACTGTTTTTT. It yields the protein CASSPDGTGPEKLFF.

The rearrangement uses TRBV18 and TRBJ1-4; 8 bases line up with TRBD1. Germline V gives CDR1 KGHSH, CDR2 LQKENI. V trimming: 6 bases; J trimming: 0 bases; junction bases outside the gene matches: 9. There are 17 residues in the CDR3. CDR3 loop: CASSPRGQGATNEKLFF. The CDR3 DNA sequence: TGTGCCAGCTCTCCCAGAGGACAGGGCGCAACTAATGAAAAACTGTTTTTT.